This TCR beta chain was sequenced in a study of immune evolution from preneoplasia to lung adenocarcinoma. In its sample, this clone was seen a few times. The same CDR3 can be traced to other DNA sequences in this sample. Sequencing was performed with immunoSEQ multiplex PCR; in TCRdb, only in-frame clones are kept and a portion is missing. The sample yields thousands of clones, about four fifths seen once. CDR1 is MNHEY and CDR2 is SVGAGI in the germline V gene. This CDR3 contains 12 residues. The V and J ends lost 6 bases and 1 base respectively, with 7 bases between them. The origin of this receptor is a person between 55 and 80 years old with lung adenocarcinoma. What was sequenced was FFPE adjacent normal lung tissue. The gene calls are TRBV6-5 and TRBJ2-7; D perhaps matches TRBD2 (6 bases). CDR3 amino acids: CASRRGSYEQYF. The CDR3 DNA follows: TGTGCCAGCAGGCGGGGTTCCTACGAGCAGTACTTC.